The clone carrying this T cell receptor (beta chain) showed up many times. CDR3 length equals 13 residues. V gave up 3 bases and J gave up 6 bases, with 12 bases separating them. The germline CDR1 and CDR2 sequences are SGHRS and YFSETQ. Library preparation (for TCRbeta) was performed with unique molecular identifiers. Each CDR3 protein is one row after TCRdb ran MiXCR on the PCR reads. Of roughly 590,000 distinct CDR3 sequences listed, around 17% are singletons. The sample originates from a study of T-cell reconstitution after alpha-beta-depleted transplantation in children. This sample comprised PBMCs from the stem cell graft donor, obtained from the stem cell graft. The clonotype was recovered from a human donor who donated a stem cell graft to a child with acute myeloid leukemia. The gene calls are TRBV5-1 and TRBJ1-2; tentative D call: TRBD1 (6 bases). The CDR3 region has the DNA TGCGCCAGCAGCTACACAGGGACTGATGGCTACACCTTC. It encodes CASSYTGTDGYTF.